The source of this TCR beta chain is a study of blood T cell repertoires in COVID-19. Study background: T cells, B-cell-depleted T cells, or PBMCs supplied cDNA or gDNA.

Study members were between about 18 and 95 years old and lived in roughly 24 US regions. Allocation to cohorts depended on clinical history reported by the participants. Recovered participants had two consecutive negative NP/OP PCR tests, healthcare professional clearance, or symptom resolution. There are 14 residues in the CDR3. Germline CDR1 LNHDA, CDR2 SQIVND (reference sequence). V was trimmed by 1 base and J by 0 bases, leaving 7 bases between them. Here immunoSEQ multiplex PCR was the method, and the copy in TCRdb shows in-frame clones only, minus some. The sample yields about 250,000 clones, 65% to 90% seen once.

Sequenced: PBMCs or T cells enriched from blood (not recorded which). The J gene is TRBJ2-7, the V gene TRBV19, with D perhaps matching TRBD1 (6 bases). This sequence originates from a man aged 18-30 years who had recovered from COVID-19. Here the CDR3 reads CASSIGDISYEQYF. The CDR3 DNA follows: TGTGCCAGTAGTATAGGGGACATCTCCTACGAGCAGTACTTC.